These T cell receptor beta chains were read from a single sample in a study of blood T cell repertoires in COVID-19. Some clones are missing from TCRdb's copy, which holds only in-frame ones; the method was immunoSEQ multiplex PCR. The repertoire holds roughly 250,000 clones, with approximately 85% as singletons. Sequenced material: peripheral blood. Every receptor here comes from a human donor with COVID-19, enrolled during active disease. The donor label of this sample is uncertain. The CDR3 runs from the conserved cysteine through the conserved F or W. D genes are given only for firm matches. Clone size is given for some rows only: seen once, a few or many times, or a class if the clone is expanded.

cdr3_aa: CASSVVGTGDEQFF
cdr3_nt: TGTGCCAGCAGCGTAGTAGGGACGGGGGATGAGCAGTTCTTC
d_call: NA
j_call: TRBJ2-1
v_call: TRBV9
clone_size: NA

cdr3_aa: CASSFRRDNTEAFF
cdr3_nt: TGTGCCAGCAGCTTTAGGCGGGACAACACTGAAGCTTTCTTT
d_call: NA
j_call: TRBJ1-1
v_call: TRBV7-2
clone_size: NA

cdr3_aa: CASSLGQSPTYEQYF
cdr3_nt: TGCGCCAGCAGCCTGGGACAGAGCCCCACCTACGAGCAGTACTTC
d_call: TRBD1
j_call: TRBJ2-7
v_call: TRBV5-1
clone_size: NA

cdr3_aa: CASSLADRSYGYTF
cdr3_nt: TGTGCCAGCAGCTTGGCGGACAGGTCCTATGGCTACACCTTC
d_call: TRBD1
j_call: TRBJ1-2
v_call: TRBV5-6
clone_size: NA

cdr3_aa: CASSLGVNTEAFF
cdr3_nt: TGTGCCAGCAGCTTAGGCGTGAACACTGAAGCTTTCTTT
d_call: NA
j_call: TRBJ1-1
v_call: TRBV11-3
clone_size: NA

cdr3_aa: CASSQGQGRVGNTIYF
cdr3_nt: TGTGCCAGCAGCCAAGGACAGGGGAGAGTTGGAAACACCATATATTTT
d_call: TRBD1
j_call: TRBJ1-3
v_call: TRBV3-1/TRBV3-2
clone_size: NA

cdr3_aa: CASSLDRGPGNTIYF
cdr3_nt: TGTGCCAGCAGCTTAGACAGGGGGCCTGGAAACACCATATATTTT
d_call: TRBD1
j_call: TRBJ1-3
v_call: TRBV7-2
clone_size: NA

cdr3_aa: CASSPLRGAEAFF
cdr3_nt: TGTGCCAGCAGCCCTCTCAGGGGGGCTGAAGCTTTCTTT
d_call: TRBD1
j_call: TRBJ1-1
v_call: TRBV5-6
clone_size: NA

cdr3_aa: CASSQTGSSGNTIYF
cdr3_nt: TGTGCCAGCAGCCAAACAGGATCCTCTGGAAACACCATATATTTT
d_call: NA
j_call: TRBJ1-3
v_call: TRBV25-1
clone_size: NA

cdr3_aa: CASSGLAGGTDTQYF
cdr3_nt: TGTGCCAGCAGCGGGCTAGCGGGGGGCACAGATACGCAGTATTTT
d_call: TRBD2
j_call: TRBJ2-3
v_call: TRBV3-1/TRBV3-2
clone_size: NA

cdr3_aa: CASSYAGGAVTEAFF
cdr3_nt: TGTGCCAGCAGCTACGCCGGCGGGGCGGTCACTGAAGCTTTCTTT
d_call: NA
j_call: TRBJ1-1
v_call: TRBV7-2
clone_size: few

cdr3_aa: CASSLGAGTSTDTQYF
cdr3_nt: TGCGCCAGCAGCTTGGGGGCAGGCACTAGCACAGATACGCAGTATTTT
d_call: NA
j_call: TRBJ2-3
v_call: TRBV5-1
clone_size: NA

cdr3_aa: CASSLVGGLTDTQYF
cdr3_nt: TGTGCCAGCTCCCTAGTCGGGGGGCTCACAGATACGCAGTATTTT
d_call: NA
j_call: TRBJ2-3
v_call: TRBV18
clone_size: NA

cdr3_aa: CASSPRSTEAFF
cdr3_nt: TGTGCCAGCAGTCCGAGGAGTACTGAAGCTTTCTTT
d_call: NA
j_call: TRBJ1-1
v_call: TRBV5-8
clone_size: NA

cdr3_aa: CASSLPGGLNQPQHF
cdr3_nt: TGTGCCAGCAGCTTACCCGGAGGGCTAAATCAGCCCCAGCATTTT
d_call: NA
j_call: TRBJ1-5
v_call: TRBV7-2
clone_size: NA

cdr3_aa: CASGQGRRNREQYF
cdr3_nt: TGTGCCAGTGGCCAGGGCAGGCGCAATCGCGAGCAGTACTTC
d_call: NA
j_call: TRBJ2-7
v_call: TRBV19
clone_size: NA

cdr3_aa: CSVDTSGGYNEQFF
cdr3_nt: TGCAGCGTTGACACTAGCGGGGGGTACAATGAGCAGTTCTTC
d_call: TRBD2
j_call: TRBJ2-1
v_call: TRBV29-1
clone_size: NA

cdr3_aa: CASSPGTSGSGEQFF
cdr3_nt: TGTGCCAGCAGCCCCGGGACTAGCGGGAGTGGGGAGCAGTTCTTC
d_call: TRBD2
j_call: TRBJ2-1
v_call: TRBV27
clone_size: NA

cdr3_aa: CASSSQRERLRGGGTQYF
cdr3_nt: TGTGCCAGCAGTTCCCAGCGGGAGCGACTAAGAGGAGGGGGGACCCAGTACTTC
d_call: TRBD2
j_call: TRBJ2-5
v_call: TRBV6-2/TRBV6-3
clone_size: NA

cdr3_aa: CAWSVLEAVAGGYGYTF
cdr3_nt: TGTGCCTGGAGTGTATTAGAGGCGGTGGCAGGGGGTTATGGCTACACCTTC
d_call: TRBD1
j_call: TRBJ1-2
v_call: TRBV30
clone_size: NA

cdr3_aa: CASIPGTGGAETQYF
cdr3_nt: TGCGCCAGCATCCCCGGGACAGGGGGGGCGGAGACCCAGTACTTC
d_call: TRBD1
j_call: TRBJ2-5
v_call: TRBV5-1
clone_size: NA

cdr3_aa: CASSSGGFGYEQYF
cdr3_nt: TGTGCCAGCAGCTCAGGGGGCTTCGGCTACGAGCAGTACTTC
d_call: TRBD1
j_call: TRBJ2-7
v_call: TRBV28
clone_size: NA

cdr3_aa: CASSYRGGGYTF
cdr3_nt: TGTGCCAGCAGTTACAGGGGTGGGGGCTACACCTTC
d_call: NA
j_call: TRBJ1-2
v_call: TRBV6-5
clone_size: few